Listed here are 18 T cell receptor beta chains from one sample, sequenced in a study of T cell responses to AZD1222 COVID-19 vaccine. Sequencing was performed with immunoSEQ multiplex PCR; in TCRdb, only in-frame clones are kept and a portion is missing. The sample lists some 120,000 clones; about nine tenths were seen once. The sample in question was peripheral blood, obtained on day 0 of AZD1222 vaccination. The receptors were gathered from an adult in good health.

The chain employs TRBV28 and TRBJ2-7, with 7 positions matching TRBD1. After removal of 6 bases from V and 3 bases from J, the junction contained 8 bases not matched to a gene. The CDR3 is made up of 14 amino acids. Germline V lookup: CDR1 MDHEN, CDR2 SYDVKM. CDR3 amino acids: CASSLTGNIYEQYF. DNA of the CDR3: TGTGCCAGCAGCCTGACAGGGAACATCTACGAGCAGTACTTC. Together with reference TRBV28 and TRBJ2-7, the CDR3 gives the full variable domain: DVKVTQSSRYLVKRTGEKVFLECVQDMDHENMFWYRQDPGLGLRLIYFSYDVKMKEKGDIPEGYSVSREKKERFSLILESASTNQTSMYLCASSLTGNIYEQYFGPGTRLTVT.

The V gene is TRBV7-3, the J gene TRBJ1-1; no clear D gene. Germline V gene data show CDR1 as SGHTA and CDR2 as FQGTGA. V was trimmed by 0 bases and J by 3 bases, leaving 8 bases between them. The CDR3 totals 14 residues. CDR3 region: CASSLTGGDTEAFF. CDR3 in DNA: TGTGCCAGCAGCTTAACAGGTGGGGACACTGAAGCTTTCTTT.

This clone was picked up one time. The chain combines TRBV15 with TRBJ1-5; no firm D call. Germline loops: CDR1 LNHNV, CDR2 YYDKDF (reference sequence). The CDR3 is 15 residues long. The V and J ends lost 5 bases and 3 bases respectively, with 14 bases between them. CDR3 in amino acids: CATSPQRGNNQPQHF. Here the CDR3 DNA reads TGTGCCACCAGCCCCCAACGGGGAAACAATCAGCCCCAGCATTTT.

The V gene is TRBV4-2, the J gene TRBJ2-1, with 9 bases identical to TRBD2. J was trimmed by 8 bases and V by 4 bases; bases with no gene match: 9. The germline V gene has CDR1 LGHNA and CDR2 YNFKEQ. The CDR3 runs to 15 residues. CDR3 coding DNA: TGTGCCAGCAGCCGGGGCGGGGGGGCCTCTCATGAGCAGTTCTTC. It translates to CASSRGGGASHEQFF.

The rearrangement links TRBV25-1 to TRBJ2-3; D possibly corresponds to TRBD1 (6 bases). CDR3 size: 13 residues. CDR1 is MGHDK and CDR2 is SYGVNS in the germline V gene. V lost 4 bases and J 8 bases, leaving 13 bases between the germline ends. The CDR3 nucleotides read TGTGCCAGCAGTGTGACGGACAGCCTTACGCAGTATTTT. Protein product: CASSVTDSLTQYF.

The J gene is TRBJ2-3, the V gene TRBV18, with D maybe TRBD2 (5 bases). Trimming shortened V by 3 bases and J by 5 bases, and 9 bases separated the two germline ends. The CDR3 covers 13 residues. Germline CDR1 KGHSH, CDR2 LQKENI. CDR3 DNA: TGTGCCAGCTCACCTATGGAGGTAGATACGCAGTATTTT. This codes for CASSPMEVDTQYF.

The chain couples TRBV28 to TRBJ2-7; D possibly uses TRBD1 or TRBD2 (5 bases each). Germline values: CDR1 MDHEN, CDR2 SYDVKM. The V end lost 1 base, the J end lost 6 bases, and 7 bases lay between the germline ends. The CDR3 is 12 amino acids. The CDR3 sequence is CASSLLGTEQYF. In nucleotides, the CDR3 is TGTGCCAGCAGTTTATTAGGGACCGAGCAGTACTTC.

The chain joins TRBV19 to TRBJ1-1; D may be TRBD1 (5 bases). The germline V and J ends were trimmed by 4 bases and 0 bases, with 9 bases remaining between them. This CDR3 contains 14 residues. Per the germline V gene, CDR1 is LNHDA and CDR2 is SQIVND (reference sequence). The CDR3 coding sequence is TGTGCCAGTAGTACGGGACGGATGAACACTGAAGCTTTCTTT. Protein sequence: CASSTGRMNTEAFF.

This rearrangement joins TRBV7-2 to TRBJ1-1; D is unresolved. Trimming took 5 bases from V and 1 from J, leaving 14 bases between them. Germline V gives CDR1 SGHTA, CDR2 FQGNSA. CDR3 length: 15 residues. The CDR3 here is CASSPILGKNTEAFF. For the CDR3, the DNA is TGTGCCAGCAGCCCCATCCTGGGGAAGAACACTGAAGCTTTCTTT.

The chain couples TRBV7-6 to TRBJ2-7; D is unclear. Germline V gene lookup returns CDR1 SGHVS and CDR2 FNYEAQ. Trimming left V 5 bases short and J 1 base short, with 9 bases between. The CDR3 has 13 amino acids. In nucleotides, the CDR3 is TGTGCCAGCAGCAAGGACGCGTCCTACGAGCAGTACTTC. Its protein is CASSKDASYEQYF.

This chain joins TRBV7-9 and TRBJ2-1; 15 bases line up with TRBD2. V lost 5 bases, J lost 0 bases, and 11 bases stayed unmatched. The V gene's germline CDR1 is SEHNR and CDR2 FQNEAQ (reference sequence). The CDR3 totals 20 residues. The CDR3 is CASSTSPGLAGGFSYNEQFF. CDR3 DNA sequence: TGTGCCAGCAGCACAAGCCCGGGACTAGCGGGGGGCTTCTCCTACAATGAGCAGTTCTTC.

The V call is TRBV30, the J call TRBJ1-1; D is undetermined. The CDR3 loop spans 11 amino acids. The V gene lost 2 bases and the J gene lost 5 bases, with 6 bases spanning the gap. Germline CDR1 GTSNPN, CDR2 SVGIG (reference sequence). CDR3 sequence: CAWSLSTEAFF. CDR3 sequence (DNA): TGTGCCTGGAGTCTCTCGACTGAAGCTTTCTTT.

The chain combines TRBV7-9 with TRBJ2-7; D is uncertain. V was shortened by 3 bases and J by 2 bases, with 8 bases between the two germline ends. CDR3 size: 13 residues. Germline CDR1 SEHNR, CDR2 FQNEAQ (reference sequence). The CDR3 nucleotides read TGTGCCAGCAGCTTTCCCCTGACCTACGAGCAGTACTTC. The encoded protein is CASSFPLTYEQYF.

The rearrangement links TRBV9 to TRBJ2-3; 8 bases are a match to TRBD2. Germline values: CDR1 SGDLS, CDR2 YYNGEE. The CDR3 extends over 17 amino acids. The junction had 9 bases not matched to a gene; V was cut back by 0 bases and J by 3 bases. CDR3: CASSVVGGAFRTDTQYF. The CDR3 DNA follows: TGTGCCAGCAGCGTAGTCGGGGGGGCTTTTAGGACAGATACGCAGTATTTT. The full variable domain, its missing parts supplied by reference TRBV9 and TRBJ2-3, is DSGVTQTPKHLITATGQRVTLRCSPRSGDLSVYWYQQSLDQGLQFLIQYYNGEERAKGNILERFSAQQFPDLHSELNLSSLELGDSALYFCASSVVGGAFRTDTQYFGPGTRLTVL.

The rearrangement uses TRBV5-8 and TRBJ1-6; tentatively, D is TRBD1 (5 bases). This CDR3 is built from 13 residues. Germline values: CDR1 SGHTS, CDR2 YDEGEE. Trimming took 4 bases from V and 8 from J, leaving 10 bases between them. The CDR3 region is CASSQGVDSPLHF. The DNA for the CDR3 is TGTGCCAGCAGCCAAGGGGTGGATTCACCCCTCCACTTT.

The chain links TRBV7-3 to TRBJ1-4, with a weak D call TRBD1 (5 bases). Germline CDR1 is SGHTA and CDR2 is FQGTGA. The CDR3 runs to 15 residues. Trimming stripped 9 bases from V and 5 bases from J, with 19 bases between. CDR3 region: CARRGTKQVNEKLFF. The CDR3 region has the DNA TGTGCCAGGCGGGGGACTAAACAGGTAAATGAAAAACTGTTTTTT.

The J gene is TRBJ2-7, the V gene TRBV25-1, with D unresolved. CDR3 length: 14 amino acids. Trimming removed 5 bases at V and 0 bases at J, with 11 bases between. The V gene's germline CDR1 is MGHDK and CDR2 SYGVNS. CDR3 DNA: TGTGCCAGCAGTCCCGACACTGACTCCTACGAGCAGTACTTC. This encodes CASSPDTDSYEQYF.

Here the CDR3 reads CASRKQDPLRETQYF. The DNA of the CDR3 is TGTGCCAGCAGAAAACAGGATCCCCTTAGGGAGACCCAGTACTTC. The chain is built from TRBV3-1 (or the pseudogene TRBV3-2) and TRBJ2-5; D is perhaps TRBD1 (5 bases). Between the trimmed V and J ends, which lost 6 bases and 5 bases, there was a span of 19 bases. Germline assignment: CDR1 LGHDT and CDR2 YNNKEL (reference sequence). The CDR3 has 15 residues.